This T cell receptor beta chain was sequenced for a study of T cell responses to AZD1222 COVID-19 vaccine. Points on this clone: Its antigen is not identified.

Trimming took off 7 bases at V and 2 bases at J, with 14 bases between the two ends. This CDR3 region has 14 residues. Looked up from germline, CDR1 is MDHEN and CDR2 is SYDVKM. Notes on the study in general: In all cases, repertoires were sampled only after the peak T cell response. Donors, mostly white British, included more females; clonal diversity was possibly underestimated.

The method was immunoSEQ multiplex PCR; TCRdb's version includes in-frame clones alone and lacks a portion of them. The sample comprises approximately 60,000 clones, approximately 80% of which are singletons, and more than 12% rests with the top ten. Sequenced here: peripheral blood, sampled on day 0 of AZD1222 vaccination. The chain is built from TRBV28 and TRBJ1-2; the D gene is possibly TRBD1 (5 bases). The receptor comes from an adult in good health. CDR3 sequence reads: CASTYPGGNYGYTF. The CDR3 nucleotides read TGTGCCAGCACCTACCCGGGGGGAAACTATGGCTACACCTTC.